A single sample is the source of the 5 T cell receptor beta chains below, sequenced in a study of T cells after yellow fever vaccination. TCRdb called the 5' RACE reads again in MiXCR, with one record for every CDR3 protein. The sample contains roughly 500,000 distinct CDR3 sequences, about 19% of which appear only once. The material was PBMCs, obtained 15 days after the yellow fever booster vaccination. Receptors originate from a man aged 25 to 45 who received the YFV17D yellow fever vaccine.

CDR3 amino acids: CASSLGLAYPDTQYF. Here the CDR3 DNA reads TGTGCCAGCAGTTTAGGTCTAGCGTACCCCGATACGCAGTATTTT. This chain links TRBV28 with TRBJ2-3; D is possibly TRBD2 (6 bases). The ends were cut back, 2 bases at V and 6 bases at J, with 15 bases in the middle. This CDR3 is 15 amino acids long. CDR1 is MDHEN, CDR2 SYDVKM, per germline.

Only one count was recorded for this clonotype. This chain uses TRBV29-1 with TRBJ2-7, with 8 bases lining up with TRBD1. Germline CDR1 SQVTM, CDR2 ANQGSEA. J gave up 6 bases and V 5 bases, and 9 bases lay outside the gene matches. The CDR3 totals 13 residues. In nucleotides, the CDR3 is TGCAGCGTTATTTGGGGACAGGCTTTCGAGCAGTACTTC. It encodes CSVIWGQAFEQYF.

There are a few counts of this clonotype. The gene calls are TRBV12-3 or TRBV12-4 and TRBJ1-6; no reliable D call. This CDR3 is 15 amino acids long. Trimming removed 5 bases at V and 9 bases at J, with 17 bases between. The CDR3 nucleotides are TGTGCCAGCAGTCCCCTCAAGACCTCCAGTTCACCCCTCCACTTT. Translated: CASSPLKTSSSPLHF.

The V gene is TRBV24-1, the J gene TRBJ2-6; tentatively, D is TRBD1 (5 bases). The length of the CDR3 is 17 residues. Germline lookup yields CDR1 KGHDR and CDR2 SFDVKD. The V end was cut by 3 bases, the J end by 0 bases, with 11 bases between. CDR3 sequence reads: CATSDDKGFSGANVLTF. The CDR3 DNA reads as TGTGCCACCAGTGATGACAAGGGGTTCTCTGGGGCCAACGTCCTGACTTTC.

This clonotype showed up many times. The chain is built from TRBV7-9 and TRBJ2-7; perhaps TRBD2 as D (5 bases). The CDR3 runs 11 residues. Germline CDR1 SEHNR, CDR2 FQNEAQ (reference sequence). CDR3 nucleotide sequence: TGTGCGAGCGGTCTCGGCTACGAGCAGTACTTC. It translates to CASGLGYEQYF.